This T cell receptor beta chain is from a study of T cells expressing NK-cell markers. Overall study: Out of eight donors sequenced, seven tested HCMV-seropositive and the remaining one seronegative.

After re-calling the 5' RACE reads, TCRdb lists one entry per CDR3 protein, DNA absent. Recorded here are more than 400,000 distinct CDR3 sequences; the top ten clones represent roughly 8%. The CDR3 sequence is 16 residues long. CDR1 is LNHNV and CDR2 is YYDKDF in the germline V gene (reference sequence). This receptor was obtained from a woman aged 18 to 75 in good health. This chain uses TRBV15 with TRBJ2-2; TCRdb names TRBD2, which stays unverified in the absence of DNA. The sample taken for sequencing was blood T cells: a sorted CD56 or NKG2C T cell subset, CD4+ or CD8+ T cells, or bulk PBMC T cells (not recorded which). CDR3 amino acids: CATSSPSGGYTGELFF.